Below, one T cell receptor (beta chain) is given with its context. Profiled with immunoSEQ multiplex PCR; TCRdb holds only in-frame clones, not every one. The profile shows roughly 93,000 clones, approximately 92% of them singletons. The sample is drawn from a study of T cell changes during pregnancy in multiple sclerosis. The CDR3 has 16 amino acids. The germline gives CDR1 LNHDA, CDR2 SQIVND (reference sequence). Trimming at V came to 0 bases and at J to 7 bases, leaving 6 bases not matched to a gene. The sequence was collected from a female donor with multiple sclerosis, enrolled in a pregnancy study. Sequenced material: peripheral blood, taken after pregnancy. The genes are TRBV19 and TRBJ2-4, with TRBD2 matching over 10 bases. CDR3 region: CASSIEGKTSGNIQYF. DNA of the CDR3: TGTGCCAGTAGTATAGAGGGGAAGACTAGCGGGAACATTCAGTACTTC.